In its sample, the clone carrying this T cell receptor beta chain was seen once. This sample is drawn from a study of cytomegalovirus exposure and HLA in healthy donors. Study details: In an earlier analysis, 95 million to 140 million unique TCR beta sequences were found from 200 million or so T cells. Most genotyped donors, approximately 77% of about 360, had Caucasian-associated genetic ancestry.

The PCR made use of 60 Vbeta and 13 Jbeta primers. The table came from immunoSEQ multiplex PCR; TCRdb's copy has only in-frame clones and leaves some out. The table has around 150,000 clones, roughly 80% seen once; the top ten hold under 2.5%. The CDR3 is made up of 14 amino acids. Germline values: CDR1 GTSNPN, CDR2 SVGIG (reference sequence). The V gene end was trimmed by 4 bases and the J gene end by 6 bases; junction bases not matched to a gene: 9. This receptor was taken from a man aged 25-40 years in good health and CMV-seronegative. This sequence joins TRBV30 and TRBJ1-5; 7 positions match TRBD1. The sample comprised PBMCs. The CDR3 coding sequence is TGTGCCTGGACCAGAGGAGGGGGCTGTCAGCCCCAGCATTTT. Protein sequence: CAWTRGGGCQPQHF.